This T cell receptor beta chain was identified in a study of blood T cells in healthy people across ages. Germline V gene sequence: CDR1 MNHEY, CDR2 SVGEGT. This CDR3 has 18 amino acids. V gave up 0 bases and J gave up 5 bases; unmatched junction bases: 5. It was with a sample-barcoded 5' primer and a J-beta primer mix that a second PCR of roughly 7 to 12 cycles was run. TCRdb reanalysed the 5' RACE reads using MiXCR and keeps one entry per CDR3 protein. The sample carries around 1,000,000 distinct CDR3 sequences, more than 30% recorded once. Source material: blood. V gene TRBV6-2 or TRBV6-3 combines with J gene TRBJ2-1; 15 bases line up with TRBD2. The receptor was isolated from a man aged 18 to 30 in good health. CDR3 nucleotide sequence: TGTGCCAGCAGTTACTCTCTGGGACTAGCGGGGGGACACAATGAGCAGTTCTTC. Translated: CASSYSLGLAGGHNEQFF.